This T cell receptor beta chain was observed in a study of blood T cell repertoires in COVID-19. Repertoires were generated with immunoSEQ multiplex PCR, while TCRdb's copy carries only in-frame clones and drops some. The data contain some 400,000 clones, 85% to 90% of them singletons. Deletions cut 5 bases from V and 0 bases from J, with 11 bases between. Germline CDR1 MNHEY, CDR2 SVGAGI. The CDR3 consists of 15 residues. The sequencing sample was made of PBMCs or T cells enriched from blood (not recorded which). This receptor was identified in a young man who had recovered from COVID-19. The chain combines TRBV6-5 with TRBJ2-1; D uncertain. The CDR3 region is CASSLDTSSYNEQFF. The CDR3 region has the DNA TGTGCCAGCAGTCTCGACACGAGCTCCTACAATGAGCAGTTCTTC.